The clone carrying this T cell receptor (beta chain) was counted only a few times. Antigen: not known. Researchers divided each subset's genomic DNA evenly across several immunoSEQ plates. Sequencing used immunoSEQ multiplex PCR; TCRdb keeps in-frame clones, though not all of them. The table includes some 2,500,000 clones, 80% to 95% detected once. The CDR3 is 13 amino acids. J was trimmed by 4 bases and V by 3 bases; bases with no gene match: 5. The germline CDR1 and CDR2 sequences are GTSNPN and SVGIG (reference sequence). This sample is drawn from a study of shared clonotypes between healthy human individuals. Study-wide results and limits: Generation of non-shared clonotypes was less probable than generation of clonotypes shared by all four donors. Estimated richness values were generally larger in naive subsets than in memory subsets.

The sequence was collected from a man aged 18 to 29 in good health. Some clones in this sample may be carry-over from other donors' samples. The sequenced sample was naive CD4+ T cells from PBMCs. Subset reported: CD45RA+ positively selected. The chain combines TRBV30 with TRBJ1-1; 7 nucleotides align to TRBD1. This CDR3 is CAWSRQGSTEAFF. DNA for the CDR3: TGTGCCTGGAGCAGACAGGGTTCCACTGAAGCTTTCTTT.